The sample holds a few counts of the clone carrying this TCR beta chain. This entry comes from a study of blood T cell repertoires in COVID-19. The CDR3 loop spans 13 amino acids. The V gene's germline CDR1 is MNHEY and CDR2 SMNVEV (reference sequence). The J segment lost 3 bases and the V segment lost 8 bases, leaving 4 bases of the junction unmatched. This table comes from immunoSEQ multiplex PCR, and its TCRdb copy is limited to in-frame clones, with some not included. This table has about 200,000 clones, over 75% appearing once. The sequencing sample was made of peripheral blood. This receptor was identified in an older woman with COVID-19, enrolled during active disease. The genes are TRBV27 and TRBJ1-2; 9 bases are a match to TRBD1. CDR3 nucleotide sequence: TGTGCCAGCGGACAGGGGCCTCACTATGGCTACACCTTC. It specifies CASGQGPHYGYTF.